This T cell receptor (beta chain) was identified during a study of T cells in Graves' hyperthyroidism and ophthalmopathy. Points from the study as a whole: Blood also carried most thyroid clonotypes expanded above 0.001.

RNA transcripts yielded amplified TCR beta CDR3 regions. HTBI primers drove first-round RT-PCR of the TCR CDR3. Each CDR3 protein is one row after TCRdb ran MiXCR on the multiplex PCR reads. The sample lists approximately 600,000 distinct CDR3 sequences; 12% to 15% were seen once. A note on this clonotype: Antigen specificity is unknown.

Germline V lookup: CDR1 SGHTA, CDR2 FQGNSA. The V end was cut by 4 bases, the J end by 3 bases, with 10 bases between. CDR3 size: 15 residues. The V call is TRBV7-2, the J call TRBJ2-6; D remains unclear. The sequenced sample consisted of blood. The sequence derives from a woman aged 18-30 years with Graves' ophthalmopathy. As DNA, the CDR3 is TGTGCCAGCAGCTCCCCCCCCGGTGGGGCCAACGTCCTGACTTTC. Protein product: CASSSPPGGANVLTF.